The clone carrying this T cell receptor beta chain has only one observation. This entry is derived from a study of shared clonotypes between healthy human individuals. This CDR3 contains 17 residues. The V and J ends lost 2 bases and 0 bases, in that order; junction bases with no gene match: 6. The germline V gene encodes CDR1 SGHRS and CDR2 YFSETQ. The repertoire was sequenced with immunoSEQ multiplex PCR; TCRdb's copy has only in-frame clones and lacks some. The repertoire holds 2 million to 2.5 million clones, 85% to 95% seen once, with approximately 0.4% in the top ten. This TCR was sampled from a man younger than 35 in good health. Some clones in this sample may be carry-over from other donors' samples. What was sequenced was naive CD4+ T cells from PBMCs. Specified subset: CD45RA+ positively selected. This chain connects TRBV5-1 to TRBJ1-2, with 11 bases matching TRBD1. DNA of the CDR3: TGCGCCAGCAGCTTTAGGGGACAGGGGGATACTAACTATGGCTACACCTTC. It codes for CASSFRGQGDTNYGYTF.